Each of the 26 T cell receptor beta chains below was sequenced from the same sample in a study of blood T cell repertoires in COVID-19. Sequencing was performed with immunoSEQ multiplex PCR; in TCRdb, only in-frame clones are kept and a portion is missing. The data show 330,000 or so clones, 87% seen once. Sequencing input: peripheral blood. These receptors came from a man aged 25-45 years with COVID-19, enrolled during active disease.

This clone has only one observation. The CDR3 DNA reads TGTGCCTGGAGTGTACAGGGGGCTTGGGGCTACACCTTC. It is translated as CAWSVQGAWGYTF. This rearrangement joins TRBV30 to TRBJ1-2; 9 nucleotides line up with TRBD1. This CDR3 region has 13 residues. Losses at the gene ends were 0 bases for V and 8 bases for J; bases not matched to a gene: 4. Germline loops: CDR1 GTSNPN, CDR2 SVGIG (reference sequence).

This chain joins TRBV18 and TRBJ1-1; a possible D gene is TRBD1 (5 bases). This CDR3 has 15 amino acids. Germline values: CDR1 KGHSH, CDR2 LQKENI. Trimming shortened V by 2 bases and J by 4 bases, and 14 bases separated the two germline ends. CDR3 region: CASSPDLGEGTEAFF. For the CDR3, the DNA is TGTGCCAGCTCACCAGATTTAGGGGAAGGCACTGAAGCTTTCTTT.

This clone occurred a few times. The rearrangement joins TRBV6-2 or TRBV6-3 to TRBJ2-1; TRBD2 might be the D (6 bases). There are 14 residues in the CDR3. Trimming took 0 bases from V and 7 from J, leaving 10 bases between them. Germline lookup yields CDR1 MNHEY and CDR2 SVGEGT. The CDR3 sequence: CASSYSNGGNEQFF. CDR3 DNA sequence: TGTGCCAGCAGTTACTCGAATGGGGGGAATGAGCAGTTCTTC.

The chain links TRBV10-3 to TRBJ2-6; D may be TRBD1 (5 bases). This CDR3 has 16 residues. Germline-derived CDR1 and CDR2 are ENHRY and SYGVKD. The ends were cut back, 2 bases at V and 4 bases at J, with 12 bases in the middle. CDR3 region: CAISEQLGPGANVLTF. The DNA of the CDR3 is TGTGCCATCAGTGAGCAATTGGGGCCCGGGGCCAACGTCCTGACTTTC.

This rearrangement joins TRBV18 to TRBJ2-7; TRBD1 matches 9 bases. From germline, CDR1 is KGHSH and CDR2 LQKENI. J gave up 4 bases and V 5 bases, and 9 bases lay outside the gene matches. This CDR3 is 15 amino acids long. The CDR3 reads CASSSGQGRSYEQYF. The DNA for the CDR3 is TGTGCCAGCTCATCCGGACAGGGGAGGTCGTACGAGCAGTACTTC.

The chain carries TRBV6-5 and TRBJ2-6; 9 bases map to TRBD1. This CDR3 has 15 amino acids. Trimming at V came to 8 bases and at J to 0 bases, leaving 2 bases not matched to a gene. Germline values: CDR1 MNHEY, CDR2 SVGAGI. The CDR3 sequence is CASRDRVSGANVLTF. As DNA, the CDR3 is TGTGCCAGCCGGGACAGGGTCTCTGGGGCCAACGTCCTGACTTTC.

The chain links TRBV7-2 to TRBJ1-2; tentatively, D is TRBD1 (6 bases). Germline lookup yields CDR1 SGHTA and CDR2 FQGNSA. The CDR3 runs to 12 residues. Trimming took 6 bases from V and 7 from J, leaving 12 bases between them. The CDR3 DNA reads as TGTGCCAGCAGGCCCGAAGGGGGTGGCTACACCTTC. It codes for CASRPEGGGYTF.

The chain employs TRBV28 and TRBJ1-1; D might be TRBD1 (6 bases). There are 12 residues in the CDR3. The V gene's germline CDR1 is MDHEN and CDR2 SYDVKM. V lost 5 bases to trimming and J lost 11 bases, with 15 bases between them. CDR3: CASSLTHRDAFF. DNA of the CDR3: TGTGCCAGCAGTCTAACACACAGGGACGCTTTCTTT.

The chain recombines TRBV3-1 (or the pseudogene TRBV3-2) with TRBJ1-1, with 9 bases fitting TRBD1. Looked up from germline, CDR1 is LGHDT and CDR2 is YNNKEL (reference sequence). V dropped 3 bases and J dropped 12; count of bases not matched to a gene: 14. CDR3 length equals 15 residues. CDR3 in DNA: TGTGCCAGCAGCCAGACCAACAGGGGGCGCGGCCGAACTTTCTTT. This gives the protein CASSQTNRGRGRTFF.

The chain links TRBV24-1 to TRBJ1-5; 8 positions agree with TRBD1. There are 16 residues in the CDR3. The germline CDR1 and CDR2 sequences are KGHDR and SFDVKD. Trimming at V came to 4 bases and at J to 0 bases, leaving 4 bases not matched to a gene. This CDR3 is CATSDGQGYSNQPQHF. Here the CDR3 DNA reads TGTGCCACCAGTGACGGACAGGGCTATAGCAATCAGCCCCAGCATTTT.

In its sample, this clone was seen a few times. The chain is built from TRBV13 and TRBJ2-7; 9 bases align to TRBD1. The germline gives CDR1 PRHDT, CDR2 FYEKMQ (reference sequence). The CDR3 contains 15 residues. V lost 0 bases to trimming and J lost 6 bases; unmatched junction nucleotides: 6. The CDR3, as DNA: TGTGCCAGCAGCTTAGGGGACAGGGGTCCGTCCGAGCAGTACTTC. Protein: CASSLGDRGPSEQYF. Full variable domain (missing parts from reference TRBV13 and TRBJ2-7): AAGVIQSPRHLIKEKRETATLKCYPIPRHDTVYWYQQGPGQDPQFLISFYEKMQSDKGSIPDRFSAQQFSDYHSELNMSSLELGDSALYFCASSLGDRGPSEQYFGPGTRLTVT.

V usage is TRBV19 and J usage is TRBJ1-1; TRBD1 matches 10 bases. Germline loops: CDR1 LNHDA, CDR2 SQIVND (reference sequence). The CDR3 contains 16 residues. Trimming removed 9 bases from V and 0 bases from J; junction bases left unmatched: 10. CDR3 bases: TGTGCCAGCCAACCAAAGGACAGGGGGATGAACACTGAAGCTTTCTTT. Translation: CASQPKDRGMNTEAFF. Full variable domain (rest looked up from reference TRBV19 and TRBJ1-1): DGGITQSPKYLFRKEGQNVTLSCEQNLNHDAMYWYRQDPGQGLRLIYYSQIVNDFQKGDIAEGYSVSREKKESFPLTVTSAQKNPTAFYLCASQPKDRGMNTEAFFGQGTRLTVV.

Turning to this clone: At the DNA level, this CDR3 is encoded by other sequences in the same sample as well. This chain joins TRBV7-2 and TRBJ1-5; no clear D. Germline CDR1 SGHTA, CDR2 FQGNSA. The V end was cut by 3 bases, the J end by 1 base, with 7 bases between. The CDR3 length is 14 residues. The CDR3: CASSFTGSNQPQHF. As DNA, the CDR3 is TGTGCCAGCAGCTTTACCGGGAGCAATCAGCCCCAGCATTTT. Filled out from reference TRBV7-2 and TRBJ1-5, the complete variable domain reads GAGVSQSPSNKVTEKGKDVELRCDPISGHTALYWYRQSLGQGLEFLIYFQGNSAPDKSGLPSDRFSAERTGGSVSTLTIQRTQQEDSAVYLCASSFTGSNQPQHFGDGTRLSIL.

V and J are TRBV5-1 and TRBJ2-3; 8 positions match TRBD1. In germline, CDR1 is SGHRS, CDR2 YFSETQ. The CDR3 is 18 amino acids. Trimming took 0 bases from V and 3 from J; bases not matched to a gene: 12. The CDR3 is CASSLGQGARPITDTQYF. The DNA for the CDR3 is TGCGCCAGCAGCTTGGGGCAGGGGGCGCGCCCTATAACAGATACGCAGTATTTT.

The CDR3 nucleotides are TGTGCCAGCTCACCTCCCGGCGGGGGCGGCTATGGCTACACCTTC. Encoded protein: CASSPPGGGGYGYTF. V gene TRBV18 combines with J gene TRBJ1-2; tentative D call: TRBD1 (6 bases). Germline CDR1 KGHSH, CDR2 LQKENI. V lost 3 bases, J lost 4 bases, and 15 bases lay in between. The length of the CDR3 is 15 residues.

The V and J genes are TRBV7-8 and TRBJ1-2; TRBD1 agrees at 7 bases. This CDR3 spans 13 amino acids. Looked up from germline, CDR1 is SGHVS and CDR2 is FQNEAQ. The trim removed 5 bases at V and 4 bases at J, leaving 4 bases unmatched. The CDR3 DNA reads TGTGCCAGCAGCCGGACAGGAGGCTATGGCTACACCTTC. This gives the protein CASSRTGGYGYTF.

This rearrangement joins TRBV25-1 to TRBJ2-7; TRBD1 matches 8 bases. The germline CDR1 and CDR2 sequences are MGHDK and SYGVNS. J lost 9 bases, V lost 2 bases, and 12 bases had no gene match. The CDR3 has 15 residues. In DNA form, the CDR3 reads TGTGCCAGCAGTGAAAATCCGGGACAGGCTAGTGGGCAGTACTTC. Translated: CASSENPGQASGQYF.

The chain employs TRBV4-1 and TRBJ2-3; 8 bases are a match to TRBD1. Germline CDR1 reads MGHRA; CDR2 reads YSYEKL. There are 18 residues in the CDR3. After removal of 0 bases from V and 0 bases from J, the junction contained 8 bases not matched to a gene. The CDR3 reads CASSQEFLRTGSTDTQYF. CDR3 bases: TGCGCCAGCAGCCAAGAGTTCCTCCGGACAGGGAGCACAGATACGCAGTATTTT.

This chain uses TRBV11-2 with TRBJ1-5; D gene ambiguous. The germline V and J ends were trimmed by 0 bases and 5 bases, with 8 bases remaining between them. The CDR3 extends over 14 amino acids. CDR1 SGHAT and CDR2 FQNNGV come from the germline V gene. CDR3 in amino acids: CASSLDRGDQPQHF. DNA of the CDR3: TGTGCCAGCAGCTTAGATCGGGGAGATCAGCCCCAGCATTTT.

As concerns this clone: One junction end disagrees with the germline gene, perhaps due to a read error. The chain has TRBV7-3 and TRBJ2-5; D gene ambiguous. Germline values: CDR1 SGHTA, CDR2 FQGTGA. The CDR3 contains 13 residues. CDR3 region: CASSRLEQGTQYF. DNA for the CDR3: TGTGCCAGCAGCAGACTTGAGCAAGGGACCCAGTACTTC.

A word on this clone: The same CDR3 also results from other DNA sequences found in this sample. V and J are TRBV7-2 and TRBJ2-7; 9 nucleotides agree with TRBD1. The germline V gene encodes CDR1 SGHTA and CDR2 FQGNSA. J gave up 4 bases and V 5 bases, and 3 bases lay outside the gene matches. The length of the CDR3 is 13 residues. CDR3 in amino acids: CASSRDRGYEQYF. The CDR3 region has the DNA TGTGCCAGCAGCCGTGACAGGGGGTACGAGCAGTACTTC.

This chain's CDR3 is CASRRGGKDTQYF. As DNA, the CDR3 is TGCGCCAGCAGACGGGGGGGCAAAGATACGCAGTATTTT. This chain uses TRBV5-1 with TRBJ2-3, with 8 bases fitting TRBD2. The V gene's germline CDR1 is SGHRS and CDR2 YFSETQ. The CDR3 spans 13 residues. After removal of 5 bases from V and 5 bases from J, the junction contained 4 bases not matched to a gene. Full variable domain (outside the CDR3, taken from reference TRBV5-1 and TRBJ2-3): KAGVTQTPRYLIKTRGQQVTLSCSPISGHRSVSWYQQTPGQGLQFLFEYFSETQRNKGNFPGRFSGRQFSNSRSEMNVSTLELGDSALYLCASRRGGKDTQYFGPGTRLTVL.

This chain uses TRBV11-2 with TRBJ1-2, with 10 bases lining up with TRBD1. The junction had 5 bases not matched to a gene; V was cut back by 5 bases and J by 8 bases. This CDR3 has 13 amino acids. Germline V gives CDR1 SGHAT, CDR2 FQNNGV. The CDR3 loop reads CASSPDRGRGYTF. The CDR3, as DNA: TGTGCCAGCAGCCCCGACAGGGGGCGAGGCTACACCTTC.

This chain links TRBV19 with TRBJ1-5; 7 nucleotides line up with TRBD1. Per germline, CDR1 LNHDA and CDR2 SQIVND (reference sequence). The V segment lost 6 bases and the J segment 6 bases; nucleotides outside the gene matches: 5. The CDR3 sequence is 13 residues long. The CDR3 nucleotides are TGTGCCAGTAGGACAGGGCATCTTCAGCCCCAGCATTTT. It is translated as CASRTGHLQPQHF.

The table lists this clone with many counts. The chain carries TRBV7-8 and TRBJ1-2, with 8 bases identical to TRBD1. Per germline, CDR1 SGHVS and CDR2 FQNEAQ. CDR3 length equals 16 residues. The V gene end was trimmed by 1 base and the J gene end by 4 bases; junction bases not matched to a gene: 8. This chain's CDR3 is CASSLGYWTGPYGYTF. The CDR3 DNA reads TGTGCCAGCAGCTTAGGTTATTGGACAGGGCCCTATGGCTACACCTTC.

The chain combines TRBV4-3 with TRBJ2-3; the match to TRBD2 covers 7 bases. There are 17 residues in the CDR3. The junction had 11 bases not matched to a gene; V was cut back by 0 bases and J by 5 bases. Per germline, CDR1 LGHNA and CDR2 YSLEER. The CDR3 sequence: CASSQDWAGVSIDTQYF. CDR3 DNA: TGCGCCAGCAGCCAAGATTGGGCGGGAGTGTCGATAGATACGCAGTATTTT.